This T cell receptor beta chain came from a study of T-cell reconstitution after alpha-beta-depleted transplantation in children. Findings of the study overall: When one year had passed after transplant, most T-cell counts and diversity came from newly produced T cells.

This clonotype was observed a handful of times. Its antigen is undetermined. The V and J ends lost 10 bases and 4 bases respectively, with 20 bases between them. The CDR3 loop spans 15 amino acids. The germline V gene has CDR1 MDHEN and CDR2 SYDVKM. It was with unique molecular identifiers that the TCRbeta library was prepared. TCRdb redid the calling of the PCR reads with MiXCR, one entry per CDR3 protein. The sample carries over 100,000 distinct CDR3 sequences, over 9% recorded once. The sequenced sample was PBMCs, obtained before TCRalphabeta/CD19-depleted stem cell transplant. V usage is TRBV28 and J usage is TRBJ2-1, with a tentative D call TRBD2 (6 bases). The clonotype originates from a boy between 2 and 10 years old with acute lymphoblastic leukemia, due to receive a stem cell transplant. In nucleotides, the CDR3 is TGTGCCATGGGCCCCGGGACTCGCAGATACAATGAGCAGTTCTTC. Its protein product is CAMGPGTRRYNEQFF.